One sample yielded the 18 T cell receptor beta chains listed below, sequenced in a study of blood T cell repertoires in COVID-19. Clones were read by immunoSEQ multiplex PCR, and TCRdb kept only the in-frame ones, dropping some. The repertoire holds around 130,000 clones, 80% to 90% seen once, with about 2.2% in the top ten. Material: PBMCs or T cells enriched from blood (not recorded which). These receptors were collected from a man aged 35 to 55 with acute COVID-19.

The chain couples TRBV19 to TRBJ2-2; 7 bases fit TRBD1. In germline, CDR1 is LNHDA, CDR2 SQIVND (reference sequence). Unmatched junction bases numbered 4, after V lost 6 bases and J lost 0 bases. This CDR3 comprises 15 residues. The CDR3 DNA sequence: TGTGCCAGTAGCCCCGGGACAGCGAACACCGGGGAGCTGTTTTTT. This codes for CASSPGTANTGELFF.

This clone was counted a few times. The chain carries TRBV7-9 and TRBJ2-7, with TRBD2 matching 13 bases. The CDR3 is made up of 16 amino acids. CDR1 and CDR2 (germline): SEHNR, FQNEAQ (reference sequence). With 0 bases clipped from V and 5 bases from J, the junction kept 4 bases outside the gene matches. CDR3 sequence reads: CASSLATSGRKNEQYF. For the CDR3, the DNA is TGTGCCAGCAGCTTAGCGACTAGCGGGAGGAAGAACGAGCAGTACTTC.

The chain has TRBV6-5 and TRBJ1-5; 10 bases are shared with TRBD1. J was trimmed by 4 bases and V by 7 bases; bases with no gene match: 7. Germline CDR1 reads MNHEY; CDR2 reads SVGAGI. The CDR3 is made up of 15 amino acids. CDR3 DNA: TGTGCCAGCAACGAGAGACAGGGGGCTAATCAGCCCCAGCATTTT. It yields the protein CASNERQGANQPQHF.

J is TRBJ1-2 and V is TRBV27; 7 bases are a match to TRBD1. There are 14 residues in the CDR3. J lost 4 bases, V lost 6 bases, and 8 bases had no gene match. Germline loops: CDR1 MNHEY, CDR2 SMNVEV (reference sequence). The CDR3 here is CASRSGQLLYGYTF. The CDR3 bases are TGTGCCAGCAGATCGGGACAGCTCCTCTATGGCTACACCTTC.

This clone showed up just a few times. The V gene is TRBV6-2 or TRBV6-3, the J gene TRBJ2-7; D is possibly TRBD1 (6 bases). Between the trimmed V and J ends, which lost 2 bases and 6 bases, there was a span of 11 bases. The CDR3 has 13 amino acids. In germline, CDR1 is MNHEY, CDR2 SVGEGT. CDR3 sequence reads: CASSYVQGGEQYF. CDR3 DNA: TGTGCCAGCAGTTACGTCCAAGGGGGCGAGCAGTACTTC.

The chain couples TRBV7-9 to TRBJ2-7, with 7 nucleotides matching TRBD1. V lost 2 bases to trimming and J lost 6 bases; unmatched junction nucleotides: 7. CDR3 length: 14 amino acids. Looked up from germline, CDR1 is SEHNR and CDR2 is FQNEAQ (reference sequence). The CDR3 nucleotides read TGTGCCAGCAGCTTACTGACAGGGATTACCGAGCAGTACTTC. Encoded protein: CASSLLTGITEQYF.

The chain recombines TRBV14 with TRBJ1-6; D gene uncertain. Looked up from germline, CDR1 is SGHDN and CDR2 is FVKESK. V lost 3 bases to trimming and J lost 7 bases, with 7 bases between them. The CDR3 runs 13 residues. The CDR3 is CASSQGGNSPLHF. CDR3 coding DNA: TGTGCCAGCAGCCAGGGAGGAAATTCACCCCTCCACTTT.

The rearrangement uses TRBV3-1 (or the pseudogene TRBV3-2) and TRBJ1-2; TRBD1 might be the D (6 bases). V was clipped by 0 bases and J by 7 bases, with 15 bases between them. Germline V gene lookup returns CDR1 LGHDT and CDR2 YNNKEL (reference sequence). The CDR3 contains 15 residues. The CDR3 bases are TGTGCCAGCAGCCAAGATACACAGGGTTGGAGTGGCTACACCTTC. It yields the protein CASSQDTQGWSGYTF.

V is TRBV18 and J is TRBJ2-7; 7 bases fit TRBD1. Trimming removed 1 base from V and 1 base from J; junction bases left unmatched: 7. This CDR3 contains 16 residues. Per germline, CDR1 KGHSH and CDR2 LQKENI. The CDR3 here is CASSPLGQVTSYEQYF. In nucleotides, the CDR3 is TGTGCCAGCTCACCACTAGGACAGGTTACGTCCTACGAGCAGTACTTC. The full variable domain, its missing parts supplied by reference TRBV18 and TRBJ2-7, is NAGVMQNPRHLVRRRGQEARLRCSPMKGHSHVYWYRQLPEEGLKFMVYLQKENIIDESGMPKERFSAEFPKEGPSILRIQQVVRGDSAAYFCASSPLGQVTSYEQYFGPGTRLTVT.

The CDR3 region is CASSATSGSTEQYF. The CDR3 DNA sequence: TGTGCCAGCAGCGCGACTAGCGGGAGTACCGAGCAGTACTTC. This rearrangement joins TRBV11-3 to TRBJ2-7; 12 bases map to TRBD2. Germline V gives CDR1 SGHNT, CDR2 YENEEA. V lost 5 bases and J lost 6; bases outside the gene matches: 5. This CDR3 has 14 residues.

This clone occurred a few times. V gene TRBV4-2 combines with J gene TRBJ1-1, with unresolved D. Germline V gene data show CDR1 as LGHNA and CDR2 as YNFKEQ. V gave up 3 bases and J gave up 1 base, with 6 bases separating them. The CDR3 is 13 residues long. The CDR3 sequence is CASSHGGNTEAFF. DNA of the CDR3: TGTGCCAGCAGCCATGGAGGGAACACTGAAGCTTTCTTT.

The sample holds a few counts of this clone. The chain is built from TRBV5-6 and TRBJ1-3; D gene ambiguous. V dropped 2 bases and J dropped 0 bases, with 6 bases sitting between them. Germline V gene sequence: CDR1 SGHDT, CDR2 YYEEEE. The CDR3 is made up of 14 amino acids. CDR3 sequence: CASSFLASGNTIYF. The CDR3 DNA follows: TGTGCCAGCAGCTTTTTGGCCTCTGGAAACACCATATATTTT.

This chain connects TRBV2 to TRBJ1-5; D ambiguous. With 3 bases removed from V and 5 bases from J, the gap between germline ends came to 8 bases. The CDR3 sequence is 13 residues long. Germline-derived CDR1 and CDR2 are SNHLY and FYNNEI. The chain's CDR3 is CASSDTGYQPQHF. CDR3 coding DNA: TGTGCCAGCAGTGATACCGGTTATCAGCCCCAGCATTTT.

J is TRBJ1-3 and V is TRBV7-6, with D possibly TRBD1 on 5 matching bases. Trimming stripped 3 bases from V and 0 bases from J, with 12 bases between. Germline V gene data show CDR1 as SGHVS and CDR2 as FNYEAQ. This CDR3 spans 16 amino acids. CDR3 in amino acids: CASSLGPGDSGNTIYF. The CDR3 bases are TGTGCCAGCAGCTTGGGGCCGGGTGACTCTGGAAACACCATATATTTT.

The chain carries TRBV3-1 (or the pseudogene TRBV3-2) and TRBJ2-1; 9 bases map to TRBD2. J was trimmed by 15 bases and V by 0 bases; bases with no gene match: 3. Germline values: CDR1 LGHDT, CDR2 YNNKEL (reference sequence). The CDR3 sequence is 12 residues long. The CDR3 DNA reads TGTGCCAGCAGCCAAGAGGGGACTAGCCTGTTCTTC. It specifies CASSQEGTSLFF.

This clone has a count of ten or more. The gene calls are TRBV3-1 (or the pseudogene TRBV3-2) and TRBJ2-1; tentative D call: TRBD1 (6 bases). This CDR3 is built from 14 residues. Trimming pared 2 bases from V and 4 bases from J, leaving 9 bases between. Germline loops: CDR1 LGHDT, CDR2 YNNKEL (reference sequence). In DNA, the CDR3 is TGTGCCAGCAGCCAACCAGGGGCTTACAATGAGCAGTTCTTC. Its translation: CASSQPGAYNEQFF.

The chain has TRBV5-4 and TRBJ1-4; D is possibly TRBD1 (5 bases). The CDR3 is 14 residues long. The germline CDR1 and CDR2 sequences are SGHNT and YYREEE (reference sequence). The ends were cut back, 4 bases at V and 3 bases at J, with 10 bases in the middle. This CDR3 is CASSRRGPNEKLFF. The DNA of the CDR3 is TGTGCCAGCAGCCGGAGGGGACCTAATGAAAAACTGTTTTTT. Variable domain in full (rest from reference TRBV5-4 and TRBJ1-4): ETGVTQSPTHLIKTRGQQVTLRCSSQSGHNTVSWYQQALGQGPQFIFQYYREEENGRGNFPPRFSGLQFPNYSSELNVNALELDDSALYLCASSRRGPNEKLFFGSGTQLSVL.

This sequence joins TRBV13 and TRBJ1-6; TRBD1 matches at 7 bases. Trimming cost V 3 bases and J 0 bases; bases outside gene matches: 11. Germline-derived CDR1 and CDR2 are PRHDT and FYEKMQ (reference sequence). The length of the CDR3 is 19 residues. CDR3 bases: TGTGCCAGCAGCTTGGGACAGTTAAAAATCAGCTCCTATAATTCACCCCTCCACTTT. Translated, it gives CASSLGQLKISSYNSPLHF.